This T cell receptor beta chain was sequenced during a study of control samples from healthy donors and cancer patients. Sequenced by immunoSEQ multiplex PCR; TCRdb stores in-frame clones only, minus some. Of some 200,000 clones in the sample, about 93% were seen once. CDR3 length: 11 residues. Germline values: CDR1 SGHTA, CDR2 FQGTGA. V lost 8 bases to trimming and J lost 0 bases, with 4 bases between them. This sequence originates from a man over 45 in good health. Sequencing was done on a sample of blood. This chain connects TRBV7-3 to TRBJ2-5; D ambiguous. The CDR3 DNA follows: TGTGCCAGCGGGGACCAAGAGACCCAGTACTTC. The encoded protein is CASGDQETQYF. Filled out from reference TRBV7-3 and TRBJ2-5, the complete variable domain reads GAGVSQTPSNKVTEKGKYVELRCDPISGHTALYWYRQSLGQGPEFLIYFQGTGAADDSGLPNDRFFAVRPEGSVSTLKIQRTERGDSAVYLCASGDQETQYFGPGTRLLVL.